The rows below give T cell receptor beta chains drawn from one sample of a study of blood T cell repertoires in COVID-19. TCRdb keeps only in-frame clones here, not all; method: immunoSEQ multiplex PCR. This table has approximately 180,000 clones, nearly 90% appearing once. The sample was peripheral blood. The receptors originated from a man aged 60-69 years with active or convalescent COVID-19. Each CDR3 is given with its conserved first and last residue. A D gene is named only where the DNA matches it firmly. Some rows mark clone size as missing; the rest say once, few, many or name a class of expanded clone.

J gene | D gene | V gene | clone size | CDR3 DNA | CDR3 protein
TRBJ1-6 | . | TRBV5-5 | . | TGTGCCAGCAGCTCCACCAGCTCCTATAATTCACCCCTCCACTTT | CASSSTSSYNSPLHF
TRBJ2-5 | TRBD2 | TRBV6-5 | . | TGTGCCAGCAGTTCGGCGGGGGGGGGTGAGACCCAGTACTTC | CASSSAGGGETQYF
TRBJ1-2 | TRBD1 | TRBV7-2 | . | TGTGCCAGCAGCTTATCCGGGACAGAAGTCTATGGCTACACCTTC | CASSLSGTEVYGYTF
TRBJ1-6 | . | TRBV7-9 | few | TGTGCCAGCAGCTTAGAGGGGGAATCACCCCTCCACTTT | CASSLEGESPLHF
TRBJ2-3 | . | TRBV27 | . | TGTGCCAGCAGTTTCAACACTGGACACACAGATACGCAGTATTTT | CASSFNTGHTDTQYF
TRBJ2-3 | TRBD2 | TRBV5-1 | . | TGCGCCAGCAGCTTAAATGGACTAGCAGGCACAGATACGCAGTATTTT | CASSLNGLAGTDTQYF
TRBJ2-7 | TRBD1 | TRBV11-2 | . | TGTGCCAGCAGCCTACCTACCGGGACAGGGGGCGTCGAGCAGTACTTC | CASSLPTGTGGVEQYF
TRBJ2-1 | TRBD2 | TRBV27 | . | TGTGCCAGCAGTTCCTCAAGGAGGAGCGGGGGGGCCGATGAGCAGTTCTTC | CASSSSRRSGGADEQFF
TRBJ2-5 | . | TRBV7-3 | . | TGTGCCAGCAGCTTAGCGGTGCAAGAGACCCAGTACTTC | CASSLAVQETQYF
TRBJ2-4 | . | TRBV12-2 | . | TGTGCAAGTCGCACGGACACCGTAGCCAAAAACATTCAGTACTTC | CASRTDTVAKNIQYF
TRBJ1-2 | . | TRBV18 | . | TGTGCCAGCTCACCACCCGAGTCAGGGGGCTACACCTTC | CASSPPESGGYTF
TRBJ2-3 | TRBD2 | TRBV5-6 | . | TGTGCCAGCAGCCACCTCGGGACTAGCGGCACAGATACGCAGTATTTT | CASSHLGTSGTDTQYF
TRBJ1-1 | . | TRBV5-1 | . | TGCGCCAGCAGCAGACTCGAGGCGGGGCACACTGAAGCTTTCTTT | CASSRLEAGHTEAFF
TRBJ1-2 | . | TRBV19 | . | TGTGCCAGTAGTATAGGCAAGGCGGGTGGCTACACCTTC | CASSIGKAGGYTF
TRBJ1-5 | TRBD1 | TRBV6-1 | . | TGTGCCAGCAGTCTCGGACAGGGCCGCAATCAGCCCCAGCATTTT | CASSLGQGRNQPQHF
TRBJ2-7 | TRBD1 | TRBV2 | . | TGTGCCAGCAGTCCCGGGACAGGGGAAGTAGACGAGCAGTACTTC | CASSPGTGEVDEQYF
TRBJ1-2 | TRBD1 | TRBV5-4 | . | TGTGCCAGCAGCCCCGACAGGGGTAACTATGGCTACACCTTC | CASSPDRGNYGYTF
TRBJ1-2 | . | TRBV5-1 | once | TGCGCCAGCAGCCCGTCAGGGCCTAACTATGGCTACACCTTC | CASSPSGPNYGYTF
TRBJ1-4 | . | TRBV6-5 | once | TGTGCCAGCAGTTACTCGAGCGGGAATGAAAAACTGTTTTTT | CASSYSSGNEKLFF
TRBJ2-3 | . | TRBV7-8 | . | TGTGCCAGCAGCCTCTATGCAGATACGCAGTATTTT | CASSLYADTQYF
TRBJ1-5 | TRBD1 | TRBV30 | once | TGTGCCTGGTCGACAGGGCTGAATCAGCCCCAGCATTTT | CAWSTGLNQPQHF
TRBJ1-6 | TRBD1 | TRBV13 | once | TGTGCCAGCAGCGCACAGGGGGGGCTGGCTTCCCTCCACTTT | CASSAQGGLASLHF
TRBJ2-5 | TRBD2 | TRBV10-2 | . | TGCGCCAGCAGCCAAACCCTAGCGGGAGTCCTCCAAGAGACCCAGTACTTC | CASSQTLAGVLQETQYF
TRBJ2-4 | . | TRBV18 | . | TGTGCCAGCTCACCTCTTAGGGAAGAGGGAATTCAGTACTTC | CASSPLREEGIQYF
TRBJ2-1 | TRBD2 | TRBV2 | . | TGTGCCAGCAGGACGGACCTAGCGGGGGCGGACAATGAGCAGTTCTTC | CASRTDLAGADNEQFF
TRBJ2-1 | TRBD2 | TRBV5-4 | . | TGTGCCAGCAGCTTAGGGAGCGGGGGGGCAGATGAGCAGTTCTTC | CASSLGSGGADEQFF
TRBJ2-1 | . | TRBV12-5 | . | TGTGCTAGTGGTTTGTCCAGGGGTGAGGGTGAGCAGTTCTTC | CASGLSRGEGEQFF
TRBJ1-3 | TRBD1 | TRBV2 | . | TGTGCCAGCAGTTTGATACAGGGGACTGGAAACACCATATATTTT | CASSLIQGTGNTIYF
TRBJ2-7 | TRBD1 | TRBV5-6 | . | TGTGCCAGCAGCTCGACGTTTGACGGGACAGTTCACTACGAGCAGTACTTC | CASSSTFDGTVHYEQYF
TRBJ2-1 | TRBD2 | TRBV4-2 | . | TGTGCCAGCAGCCCACTAGCGGGGGGGCCAAATGAGCAGTTCTTC | CASSPLAGGPNEQFF
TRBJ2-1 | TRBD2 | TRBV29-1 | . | TGCAGCGTTGGCATTAGCGGGGGGAGGACAAAGTTCTTC | CSVGISGGRTKFF
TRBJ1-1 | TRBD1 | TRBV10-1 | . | TGCGCCAGCAGTGGACAGGGGGCCACTGAAGCTTTCTTT | CASSGQGATEAFF
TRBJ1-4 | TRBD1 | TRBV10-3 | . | TGTGCCATCAGTGAAGGGGGCGAAAAACTGTTTTTT | CAISEGGEKLFF
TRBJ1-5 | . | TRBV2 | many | TGTGCCAGCAGTGATGGACAGAATAGCAATCAGCCCCAGCATTTT | CASSDGQNSNQPQHF
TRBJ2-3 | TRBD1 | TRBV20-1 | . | TGCAGTGCATGGACAGGGAAAGGGCAGTATTTT | CSAWTGKGQYF
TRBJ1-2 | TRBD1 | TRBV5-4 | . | TGTGCCAGCAGCGCCTCCCTCGGGACAGCTAACTATGGCTACACCTTC | CASSASLGTANYGYTF
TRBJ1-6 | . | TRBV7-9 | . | TGTGCCAGCAGCCTGACAAACATTAATTCACCCCTCCACTTT | CASSLTNINSPLHF
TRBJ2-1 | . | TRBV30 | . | TGTGCCTGGAGTTACGGGAATTACAATGAGCAGTTCTTC | CAWSYGNYNEQFF
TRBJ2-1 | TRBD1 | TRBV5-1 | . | TGCGCCAGCAGCCCACCACAGGGGGATGAGCAGTTCTTC | CASSPPQGDEQFF
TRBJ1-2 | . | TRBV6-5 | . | TGTGCCAGCAGTTACGGGGGGTCATATGGCTACACCTTC | CASSYGGSYGYTF
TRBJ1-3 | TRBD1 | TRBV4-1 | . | TGCGCCAGCAGCCCCCTACAGGGGAAGGTAAACACCATATATTTT | CASSPLQGKVNTIYF
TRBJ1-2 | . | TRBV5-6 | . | TGTGCCAGCAGCTTGGGAACGGAGGATGGCTACACCTTC | CASSLGTEDGYTF
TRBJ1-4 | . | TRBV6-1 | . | TGTGCCAGCAGTGAAAACCCGGGTTGGAGTGAAAAACTGTTTTTT | CASSENPGWSEKLFF
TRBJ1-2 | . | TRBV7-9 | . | TGTGCCAGCAGCCCGCGACATATCTATGGCTACACCTTC | CASSPRHIYGYTF
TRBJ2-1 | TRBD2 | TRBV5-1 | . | TGCGCCAGCAGCTGGATGACTAGCGGGGATCACAATGAGCAGTTCTTC | CASSWMTSGDHNEQFF
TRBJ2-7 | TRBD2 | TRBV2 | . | TGTGCCAGCAGTTTACTAGCGGGGGCTATTTCGACCTACGAGCAGTACTTC | CASSLLAGAISTYEQYF